This passage covers 16 T cell receptor beta chains from one sample sequenced in a study of shared clonotypes between healthy human individuals. Using immunoSEQ multiplex PCR, the repertoire was profiled, and TCRdb retains in-frame clones only, with some absent. The repertoire holds millions of clones, with approximately 93% as singletons. Sequenced sample: naive CD4+ T cells from PBMCs. Sample subset: CD45RA+ positively selected. These receptors were collected from a man between 18 and 35 years old in good health. Some clones in this sample may be carry-over from other donors' samples.

This chain links TRBV27 with TRBJ1-3; no definite D call. Germline CDR1 is MNHEY and CDR2 is SMNVEV (reference sequence). Deletions cut 8 bases from V and 3 bases from J, with 17 bases between. This CDR3 is 15 amino acids long. The CDR3, as DNA: TGTGCCAGCTCTCCAGGTGTTTTATTTGGAAACACCATATATTTT. It yields the protein CASSPGVLFGNTIYF.

Turning to this clone: Germline and junction disagree at one end, which may indicate a read error. The J gene is TRBJ2-7, the V gene TRBV28; tentatively, D is TRBD1 or TRBD2 (6 bases each). Per germline, CDR1 MDHEN and CDR2 SYDVKM. The CDR3 spans 15 residues. CDR3 DNA sequence: TGTGTCAGCAGTTTCAGCCGGGGGCTCAGCTACGAGCAGTACTTC. Encoded protein: CVSSFSRGLSYEQYF.

The chain uses TRBV2 and TRBJ2-1; 7 bases line up with TRBD2. CDR1 is SNHLY and CDR2 is FYNNEI in the germline V gene. V lost 5 bases, J lost 3 bases, and 7 bases stayed unmatched. The CDR3 covers 15 residues. The CDR3 spells CASSYSGTDYNEQFF. CDR3 bases: TGTGCCAGCAGTTACAGCGGGACCGACTACAATGAGCAGTTCTTC.

The chain recombines TRBV28 with TRBJ1-4; 7 bases match TRBD1. This CDR3 is built from 15 residues. CDR1 and CDR2 (germline): MDHEN, SYDVKM. Trimming cost V 5 bases and J 6 bases; bases outside gene matches: 9. CDR3 DNA: TGTGCCAGCAGTACTTCCCCGGGACAGTATGAAAAACTGTTTTTT. Residues: CASSTSPGQYEKLFF.

This chain links TRBV9 with TRBJ1-3; D uncertain. The V end lost 4 bases, the J end lost 4 bases, and 6 bases lay between the germline ends. The CDR3 totals 12 residues. The germline V gene has CDR1 SGDLS and CDR2 YYNGEE. CDR3 coding DNA: TGTGCCAGCAGCCTACCCGGAAACACCATATATTTT. This sequence encodes CASSLPGNTIYF.

As concerns this clone: Within the sample, other DNA sequences also encode this same CDR3. This chain links TRBV19 with TRBJ1-4; D call uncertain. The CDR3 runs 12 residues. Germline assignment: CDR1 LNHDA and CDR2 SQIVND (reference sequence). Trimming shortened V by 2 bases and J by 8 bases, and 6 bases separated the two germline ends. In DNA form, the CDR3 reads TGTGCCAGTAGTATACTAGGCGAAAAACTGTTTTTT. This translates into CASSILGEKLFF.

The V gene is TRBV5-5, the J gene TRBJ1-5, with TRBD1 identical over 7 bases. Germline loops: CDR1 SGHKS, CDR2 YYEKEE (reference sequence). The CDR3 has 15 amino acids. After removal of 0 bases from V and 4 bases from J, the junction contained 4 bases not matched to a gene. The CDR3 nucleotides are TGTGCCAGCAGCTTGGGGCAGGGGGTAAATCAGCCCCAGCATTTT. Protein: CASSLGQGVNQPQHF.

The chain recombines TRBV6-1 with TRBJ1-1; no definite D call. Germline CDR1 is MNHNS and CDR2 is SASEGT. V was clipped by 8 bases and J by 1 base, with 8 bases between them. This CDR3 has 12 amino acids. The CDR3, as DNA: TGTGCCAGCGGGGAAGGGAACACTGAAGCTTTCTTT. It specifies CASGEGNTEAFF.

The rearrangement uses TRBV7-2 and TRBJ2-1; 7 bases match TRBD2. The CDR3 totals 14 residues. The germline V gene has CDR1 SGHTA and CDR2 FQGNSA. The junction had 5 bases not matched to a gene; V was cut back by 5 bases and J by 4 bases. CDR3 sequence (DNA): TGTGCCAGCAGCCCTCTAGCGGATTACAATGAGCAGTTCTTC. This encodes CASSPLADYNEQFF.

This sequence joins TRBV4-2 and TRBJ2-1; the D gene could be TRBD1 or TRBD2 (5 bases each). Deletions cut 0 bases from V and 2 bases from J, with 11 bases between. The V gene's germline CDR1 is LGHNA and CDR2 YNFKEQ. The CDR3 length is 16 residues. CDR3 DNA sequence: TGTGCCAGCAGCCAAGAAACGGGGACCGCCTACAATGAGCAGTTCTTC. Translated: CASSQETGTAYNEQFF.

CDR3 in amino acids: CASSGSGMLGEQFF. DNA of the CDR3: TGTGCCAGCAGCGGTAGCGGGATGCTTGGTGAGCAGTTCTTC. This chain links TRBV9 with TRBJ2-1; 8 positions agree with TRBD2. This CDR3 has 14 residues. Germline V gene data show CDR1 as SGDLS and CDR2 as YYNGEE. V lost 3 bases to trimming and J lost 9 bases; unmatched junction nucleotides: 8. Based on the CDR3 plus reference TRBV9 and TRBJ2-1, the full variable domain is DSGVTQTPKHLITATGQRVTLRCSPRSGDLSVYWYQQSLDQGLQFLIQYYNGEERAKGNILERFSAQQFPDLHSELNLSSLELGDSALYFCASSGSGMLGEQFFGPGTRLTVL.

The chain carries TRBV2 and TRBJ2-6, with 7 bases fitting TRBD1. The CDR3 has 15 amino acids. CDR1 is SNHLY, CDR2 FYNNEI, per germline. V lost 7 bases, J lost 4 bases, and 7 bases stayed unmatched. The CDR3 DNA reads as TGTGCCAGCAAGCGAGACAGGGCCGGGGCCAACGTCCTGACTTTC. Translated, it gives CASKRDRAGANVLTF. Drawing the rest from reference TRBV2 and TRBJ2-6, the complete variable domain is EPEVTQTPSHQVTQMGQEVILRCVPISNHLYFYWYRQILGQKVEFLVSFYNNEISEKSEIFDDQFSVERPDGSNFTLKIRSTKLEDSAMYFCASKRDRAGANVLTFGAGSRLTVL.

CDR3 in amino acids: CASAPDRGQYEQYF. CDR3 DNA sequence: TGTGCCAGCGCCCCGGACAGGGGGCAATACGAGCAGTACTTC. The rearrangement links TRBV25-1 to TRBJ2-7; 11 bases are shared with TRBD1. With V trimmed by 8 bases and J by 4 bases, 7 bases remained unmatched. CDR1 is MGHDK and CDR2 is SYGVNS in the germline V gene. CDR3 length equals 14 residues.

V usage is TRBV6-5 and J usage is TRBJ2-7; 7 nucleotides align to TRBD1. The J segment lost 1 base and the V segment lost 1 base, leaving 4 bases of the junction unmatched. Germline V gives CDR1 MNHEY, CDR2 SVGAGI. The CDR3 runs to 15 residues. CDR3: CASSYYRGSSYEQYF. The DNA for the CDR3 is TGTGCCAGCAGTTACTACAGGGGCAGTTCCTACGAGCAGTACTTC.

The rearrangement uses TRBV7-8 and TRBJ2-7, with D possibly being TRBD2 (5 bases). V dropped 3 bases and J dropped 5 bases, with 14 bases sitting between them. This CDR3 region has 14 residues. Germline CDR1 and CDR2: SGHVS and FQNEAQ. In DNA form, the CDR3 reads TGTGCCAGCAGCTTTAGCGACCCGTCCCACGAGCAGTACTTC. It specifies CASSFSDPSHEQYF.

V and J are TRBV27 and TRBJ2-7; 7 bases align to TRBD2. The V segment lost 10 bases and the J segment 2 bases; nucleotides outside the gene matches: 2. Germline CDR1 MNHEY, CDR2 SMNVEV (reference sequence). The CDR3 is 11 residues long. CDR3 sequence: CAIRGAYEQYF. The CDR3 nucleotides read TGTGCCATACGGGGGGCCTACGAGCAGTACTTC.